Detailed here is one T cell receptor (beta chain). No cognate antigen has been identified for it. No per-base quality is available; no much larger clone lies one base away. Genomic DNA was extracted from sorted cells for sequencing of the TCRbeta CDR3 region. The immunoSEQ Assay was used to sequence the TCRbeta CDR3 regions. TCRdb retrieved this table from immuneACCESS and kept in-frame rearrangements only. Not all clones are present; in checked studies, unresolved V genes account for under half, and no reason is known for the remainder. Across this sample there are around 47,000 clones, with 75% to 85% seen only once. Over 3.5% of the sample is taken by the ten largest. CDR1 and CDR2 were assigned from the germline V gene as SNHLY and FYNNEI. The CDR3 contains 15 residues, cysteine and phenylalanine counted. Only the CDR3 DNA stays, 45 bases, in frame from base 1. Relative to germline, V is missing 4 bases and J is missing 1 base, with 6 bases of the junction outside any gene match.

These data belong to a study of OX40 agonist ivuxolimab in advanced cancers. At the level of the whole study: Ivuxolimab was an agonistic, fully human IgG2 monoclonal antibody directed against OX40 (CD134), a costimulatory receptor. Intravenous ivuxolimab was administered to patients every 2 weeks at six dose levels: 0.01, 0.1, 0.3, 1.5, 3 and 10 mg/kg. Of the 50 to 55 dose-escalation patients, hepatocellular carcinoma was present in approximately 20, melanoma in roughly 15, renal cell carcinoma in 9 and head and neck cancer in 9. A male proportion of 82.7% and a mean age of around 60 years, ranging from 23 to 79, were recorded for the dose-escalation cohort. Prior anti-PD-1, anti-PD-L1 or anti-CTLA-4 therapy was permitted, and approximately 42% of dose-escalation patients had received checkpoint inhibitors. Partial responses were achieved by three dose-escalation patients, of whom one had hepatocellular carcinoma and two had cutaneous melanoma. Peripheral TCRbeta sequencing aimed to test whether ivuxolimab altered TCR sequence diversity and caused clonal T-cell expansion. The paper describes the monotherapy dose-escalation part (N ≈ 50 patients) of the phase I trial of ivuxolimab. Study-wide conclusions, independent of this receptor: At doses of 0.1 to 3.0 mg/kg, clonal expansion of both CD4+ and CD8+ T cells in blood was seen between baseline and week 6. In partial responders in the 0.1-3.0 mg/kg groups, normalized peripheral clonal expansion was found to be among the lowest, especially among CD8+ T cells. Low levels of normalized T-cell clonal expansion were also shown by some nonresponding patients. The antigen specificity of the clonally expanded peripheral T cells was not determined. After ivuxolimab, more expanded clones were found on average in CD8+ T cells than in CD4+ T cells.

The trial excluded patients who had a history of autoimmune disease or were on systemic immunosuppression. Peripheral blood for TCR sequencing was collected from all dose cohorts at baseline, on cycle 4 day 1, and on cycle 7 day 1. Samples came from an open-label, multicenter, first-in-human phase I dose-escalation trial of ivuxolimab. Adults with locally advanced or metastatic melanoma, renal cell carcinoma, hepatocellular carcinoma or head and neck squamous cell carcinoma were enrolled in the trial. CD4+ and CD8+ T cells were sorted separately from peripheral blood before TCR sequencing. The input for sequencing was CD4+ or CD8+ T cells sorted from blood, taken in a trial of the OX40 agonist ivuxolimab. The source is an adult with an advanced solid tumor such as melanoma, head and neck, liver or kidney cancer. In this chain, TRBV2 is recombined with TRBJ1-1, with 7 bases aligning to TRBD1. The base sequence is TGTGCCAGCAGTGGTAGGGGGCTGCGGAACACTGAAGCTTTCTTT. This yields the protein CASSGRGLRNTEAFF.